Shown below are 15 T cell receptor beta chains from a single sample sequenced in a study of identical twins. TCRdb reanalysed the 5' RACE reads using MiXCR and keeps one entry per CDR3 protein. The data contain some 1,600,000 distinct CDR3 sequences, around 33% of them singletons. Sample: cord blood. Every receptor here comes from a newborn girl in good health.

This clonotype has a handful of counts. The CDR3: CASSFLRGRLNSTGYGYTF. CDR3 sequence (DNA): TGTGCCAGCAGCTTCCTCAGGGGGCGCTTAAATTCAACTGGCTATGGCTACACCTTC. The chain combines TRBV5-6 with TRBJ1-2, with TRBD1 matching 8 bases. J was trimmed by 4 bases and V by 2 bases; bases with no gene match: 19. CDR1 is SGHDT and CDR2 is YYEEEE in the germline V gene. The CDR3 is 19 residues long.

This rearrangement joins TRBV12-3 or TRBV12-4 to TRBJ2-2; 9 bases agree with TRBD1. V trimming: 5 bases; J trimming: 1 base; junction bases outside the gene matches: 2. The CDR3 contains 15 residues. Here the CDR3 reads CASSGQGLNTGELFF. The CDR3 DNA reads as TGTGCCAGCAGTGGACAGGGGCTGAACACCGGGGAGCTGTTTTTT.

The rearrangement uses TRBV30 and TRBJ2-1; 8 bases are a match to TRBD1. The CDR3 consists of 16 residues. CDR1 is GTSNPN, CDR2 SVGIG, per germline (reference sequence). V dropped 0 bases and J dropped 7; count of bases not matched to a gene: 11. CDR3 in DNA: TGTGCCTGGAGTGTACGCGGCAGGGGGCCGCGAAATGAGCAGTTCTTC. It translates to CAWSVRGRGPRNEQFF.

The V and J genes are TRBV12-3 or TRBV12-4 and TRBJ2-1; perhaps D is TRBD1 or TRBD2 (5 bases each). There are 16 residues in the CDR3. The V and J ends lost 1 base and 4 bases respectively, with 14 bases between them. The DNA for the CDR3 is TGTGCCAGCAGTTTAGGGGGACCGGGCTTTTACAATGAGCAGTTCTTC. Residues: CASSLGGPGFYNEQFF.

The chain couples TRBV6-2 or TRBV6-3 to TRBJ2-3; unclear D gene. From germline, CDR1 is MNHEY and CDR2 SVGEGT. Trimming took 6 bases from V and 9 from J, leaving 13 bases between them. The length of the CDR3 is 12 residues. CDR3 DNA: TGTGCCAGCAGATCTCTAGGCACGACGCAGTATTTT. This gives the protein CASRSLGTTQYF.

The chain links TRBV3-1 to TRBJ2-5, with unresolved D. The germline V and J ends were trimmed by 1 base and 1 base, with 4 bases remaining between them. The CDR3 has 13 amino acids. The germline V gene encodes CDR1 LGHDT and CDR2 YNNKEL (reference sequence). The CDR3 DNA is TGTGCCAGCAGCCAAGCCATCCAAGAGACCCAGTACTTC. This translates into CASSQAIQETQYF.

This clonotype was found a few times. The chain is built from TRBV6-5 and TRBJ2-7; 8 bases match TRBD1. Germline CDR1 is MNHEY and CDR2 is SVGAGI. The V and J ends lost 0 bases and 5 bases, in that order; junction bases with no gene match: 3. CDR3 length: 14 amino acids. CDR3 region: CASSYSTGENEQYF. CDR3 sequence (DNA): TGTGCCAGCAGTTACTCGACAGGGGAGAACGAGCAGTACTTC.

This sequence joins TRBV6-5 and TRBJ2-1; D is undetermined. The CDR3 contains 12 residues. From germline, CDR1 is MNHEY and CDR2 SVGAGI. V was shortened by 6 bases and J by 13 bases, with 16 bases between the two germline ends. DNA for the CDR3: TGTGCCAGCAGCCAAGGGTCCGAGAAACAGTTCTTC. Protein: CASSQGSEKQFF.

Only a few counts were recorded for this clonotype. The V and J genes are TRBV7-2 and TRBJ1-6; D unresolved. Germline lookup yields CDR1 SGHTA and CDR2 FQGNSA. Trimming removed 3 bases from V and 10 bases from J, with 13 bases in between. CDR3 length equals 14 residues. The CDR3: CASSFGGLGSPLHF. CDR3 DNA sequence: TGTGCCAGCAGCTTCGGAGGTTTGGGCTCACCCCTCCACTTT.

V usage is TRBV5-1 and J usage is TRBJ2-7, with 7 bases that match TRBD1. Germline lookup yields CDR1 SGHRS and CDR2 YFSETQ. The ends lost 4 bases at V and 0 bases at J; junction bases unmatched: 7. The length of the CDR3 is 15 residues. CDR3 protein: CASSLDRSYSYEQYF. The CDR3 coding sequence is TGCGCCAGCAGCCTGGACAGGTCTTACTCCTACGAGCAGTACTTC.

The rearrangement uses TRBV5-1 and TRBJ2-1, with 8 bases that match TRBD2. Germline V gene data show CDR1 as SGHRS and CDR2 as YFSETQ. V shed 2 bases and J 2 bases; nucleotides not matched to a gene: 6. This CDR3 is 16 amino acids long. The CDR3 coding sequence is TGCGCCAGCAGCTTCGGTAGCGGGAATACCTACAATGAGCAGTTCTTC. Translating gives CASSFGSGNTYNEQFF.

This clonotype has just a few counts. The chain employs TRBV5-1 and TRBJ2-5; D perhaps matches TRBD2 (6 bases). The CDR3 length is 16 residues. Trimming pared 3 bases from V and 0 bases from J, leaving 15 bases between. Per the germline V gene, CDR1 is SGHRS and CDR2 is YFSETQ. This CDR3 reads CASSWTKKKNQETQYF. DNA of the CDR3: TGCGCCAGCAGCTGGACTAAAAAAAAAAACCAAGAGACCCAGTACTTC.

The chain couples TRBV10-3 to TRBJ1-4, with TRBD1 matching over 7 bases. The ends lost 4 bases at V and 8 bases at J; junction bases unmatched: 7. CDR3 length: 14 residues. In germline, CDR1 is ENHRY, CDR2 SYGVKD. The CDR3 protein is CAISGQGRGEKLFF. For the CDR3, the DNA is TGTGCCATCAGTGGACAGGGCCGGGGGGAAAAACTGTTTTTT.

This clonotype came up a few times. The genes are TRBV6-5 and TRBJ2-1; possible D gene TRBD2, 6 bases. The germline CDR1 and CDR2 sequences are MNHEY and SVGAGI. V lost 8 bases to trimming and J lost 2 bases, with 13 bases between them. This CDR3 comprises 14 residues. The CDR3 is CASQRRDPYNEQFF. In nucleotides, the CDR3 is TGTGCCAGCCAGCGGAGGGATCCCTACAATGAGCAGTTCTTC.

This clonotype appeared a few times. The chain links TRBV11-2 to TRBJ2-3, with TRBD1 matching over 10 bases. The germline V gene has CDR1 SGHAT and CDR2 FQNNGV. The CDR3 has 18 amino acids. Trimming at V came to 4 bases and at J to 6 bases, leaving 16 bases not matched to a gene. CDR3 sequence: CASSWPRGQGTFFDTQYF. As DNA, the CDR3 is TGTGCCAGCAGCTGGCCCCGGGGACAGGGGACCTTTTTTGATACGCAGTATTTT.